Listed below are T cell receptor beta chains from one sample, sequenced in a study of T cells in Graves' hyperthyroidism and ophthalmopathy. TCRdb reprocessed the multiplex PCR reads with MiXCR, giving one entry per CDR3 protein. The sample carries 350,000 to 400,000 distinct CDR3 sequences, more than 13% recorded once. Sequenced material: blood. The source of these receptors is a woman between 25 and 40 years old with Graves' hyperthyroidism. CDR3s include the opening cysteine and the closing phenylalanine or tryptophan. A D gene is named only where the DNA matches it firmly. Clone size is not always given. Where it is, it says once, few, many or a class for expanded clones.

v_gene,d_gene,abundance,j_gene,CDR3aa,CDR3nt
TRBV7-8,TRBD2,many,TRBJ2-1,CASSLAGAPYNEQFF,TGTGCCAGCTCATTAGCGGGAGCCCCATACAATGAGCAGTTCTTC
TRBV3-1,-,-,TRBJ1-1,CASSHKNSQSWVGTEAFF,TGTGCCAGCAGCCATAAAAATAGCCAATCGTGGGTGGGCACTGAAGCTTTCTTT
TRBV5-1,TRBD2,-,TRBJ2-1,CASSSLAGQTPYEQFF,TGCGCCAGCAGCTCTCTAGCGGGACAGACTCCCTATGAGCAGTTCTTC
TRBV7-2,-,many,TRBJ2-7,CASSFLDRYEQYF,TGTGCCAGCAGCTTCCTGGACAGATACGAGCAGTACTTC
TRBV2,-,many,TRBJ1-1,CASRRDLEAFF,TGTGCCAGCAGGAGGGACCTTGAAGCTTTCTTT
TRBV11-2,TRBD2,many,TRBJ2-3,CASSSSGGRTDTQYF,TGTGCCAGCAGCTCCTCGGGAGGTCGCACAGATACGCAGTATTTT
TRBV2,-,-,TRBJ2-5,CASSTGAGQGTQYF,TGTGCCAGCAGTACCGGTGCAGGCCAAGGGACCCAGTACTTC
TRBV5-1,-,once,TRBJ2-7,CASSLAVTGGGIEQYF,TGCGCCAGCAGCTTGGCCGTGACAGGCGGTGGGATTGAGCAGTACTTC
TRBV5-1,-,many,TRBJ2-7,CASSLVGTAYEQYF,TGCGCCAGCAGCTTGGTCGGGACGGCCTACGAGCAGTACTTC
TRBV19,TRBD1,-,TRBJ2-7,CASSIAGQGTYEQYF,TGTGCCAGTAGTATAGCTGGACAGGGGACCTACGAGCAGTACTTC
TRBV4-1,-,few,TRBJ2-3,CASSQAHRAADTQYF,TGTGCCAGCAGCCAAGCCCACAGGGCGGCAGATACGCAGTATTTT
TRBV2,-,many,TRBJ2-7,CASSDGRPLNEQYF,TGTGCCAGCAGTGATGGCAGGCCGTTGAACGAGCAGTACTTC
TRBV6-1,TRBD1,few,TRBJ2-3,CASSSGLNRGFTDTQYF,TGTGCCAGCAGCTCCGGTCTTAACAGGGGGTTCACAGATACGCAGTATTTT
TRBV20-1,-,few,TRBJ2-7,CSASRAAKYEQYF,TGCAGTGCTAGCCGAGCGGCCAAATACGAGCAGTACTTC
TRBV18,-,many,TRBJ2-5,CASSPPDSQETQYF,TGTGCCAGCTCACCACCGGACAGCCAAGAGACCCAGTACTTC
TRBV20-1,TRBD2,many,TRBJ2-1,CSAQREWGEQFF,TGCAGTGCCCAGCGGGAGTGGGGTGAGCAGTTCTTC
TRBV5-6,-,-,TRBJ2-5,CASSPSGQPKLVYF,TGTGCCAGCAGCCCCTCGGGGCAGCCCAAGCTAGTCTACTTC